The table lists the clone carrying this T cell receptor beta chain with many counts. Its antigen is unknown. This entry belongs to a study of T cell repertoires in cytomegalovirus infection. At the level of the study: Both a matching HLA type and CMV infection were indicated by public TCR beta signatures. Notes on the study in general: Dominant in the ex vivo response were TCR beta clonotypes restricted by HLA-C and specific for CMV. There were carriers of CMV plus the relevant HLA, and cumulative public TCR beta family frequency identified them.

TCRdb ran MiXCR on the reads and lists one entry per CDR3 protein. Here the sample spans fewer than 350,000 distinct CDR3 sequences, over 7.5% being singletons. Sequencing was carried out using PBMCs. The source is a human donor in good health (CMV status not recorded). Some clones in this sample may be carry-over from other donors' samples.

The CDR3 sequence: CASSSAGTGRYNEQFF. The CDR3 DNA reads TGTGCCAGCAGCTCGGCCGGGACAGGGCGCTACAATGAGCAGTTCTTC. V usage is TRBV7-2 and J usage is TRBJ2-1; TRBD1 matches at 9 bases. The V gene end was trimmed by 4 bases and the J gene end by 3 bases; junction bases not matched to a gene: 7. The CDR3 sequence is 16 residues long. CDR1 and CDR2 from the germline V gene are SGHTA and FQGNSA.